This T cell receptor beta chain was identified during a study of control samples from healthy donors and cancer patients. CDR3 size: 17 residues. Germline CDR1 reads MNHEY; CDR2 reads SMNVEV (reference sequence). With V trimmed by 5 bases and J by 7 bases, 16 bases remained unmatched. Produced via immunoSEQ multiplex PCR; TCRdb's table is partial and in-frame only. This table has about 85,000 clones, less than 90% appearing once. The V call is TRBV27, the J call TRBJ1-1, with 10 positions matching TRBD1. This receptor was obtained from a woman aged 60 to 75 in good health. The sequenced material came from blood. The CDR3 region has the DNA TGTGCCAGCAGTCCGTTACACGGGACAGGGGACGGTAGTGAAGCTTTCTTT. This translates into CASSPLHGTGDGSEAFF.